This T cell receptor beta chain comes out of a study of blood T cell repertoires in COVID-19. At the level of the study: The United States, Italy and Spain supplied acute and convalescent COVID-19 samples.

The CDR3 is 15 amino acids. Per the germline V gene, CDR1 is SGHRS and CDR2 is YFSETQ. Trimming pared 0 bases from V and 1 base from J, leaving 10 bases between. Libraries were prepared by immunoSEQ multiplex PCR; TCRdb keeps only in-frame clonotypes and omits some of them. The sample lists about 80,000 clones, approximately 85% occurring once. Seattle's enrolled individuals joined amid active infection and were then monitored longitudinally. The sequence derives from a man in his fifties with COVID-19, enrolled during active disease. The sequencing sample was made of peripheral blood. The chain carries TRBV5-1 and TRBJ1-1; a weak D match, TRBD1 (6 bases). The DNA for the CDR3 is TGCGCCAGCAGCTTGGCGGGGGGCTCGAACACTGAAGCTTTCTTT. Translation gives CASSLAGGSNTEAFF.